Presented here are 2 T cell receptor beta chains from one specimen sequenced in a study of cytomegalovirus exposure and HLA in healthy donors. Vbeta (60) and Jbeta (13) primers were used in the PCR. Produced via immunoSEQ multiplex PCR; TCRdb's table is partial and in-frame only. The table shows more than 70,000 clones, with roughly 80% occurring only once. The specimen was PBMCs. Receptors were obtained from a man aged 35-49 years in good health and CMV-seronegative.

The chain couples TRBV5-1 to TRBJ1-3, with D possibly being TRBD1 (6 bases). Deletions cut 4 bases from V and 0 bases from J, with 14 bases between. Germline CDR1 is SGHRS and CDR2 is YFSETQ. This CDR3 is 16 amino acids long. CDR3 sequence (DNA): TGCGCCAGCAGCACTACTGGACAGTCCTCTGGAAACACCATATATTTT. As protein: CASSTTGQSSGNTIYF.

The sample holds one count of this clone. CDR3 in amino acids: CASSVVDGRGGYNEQFF. CDR3 bases: TGTGCCAGCAGCGTAGTGGATGGGAGGGGGGGATACAATGAGCAGTTCTTC. This rearrangement joins TRBV9 to TRBJ2-1, with D possibly TRBD2 on 7 matching bases. Per germline, CDR1 SGDLS and CDR2 YYNGEE. The CDR3 totals 17 residues. The V and J ends lost 0 bases and 4 bases respectively, with 17 bases between them.